The TCR beta chain described here comes from a study of blood T cells in healthy people across ages. Using a J-beta primer mix together with a sample-barcoded 5' primer, a second PCR was run for about 6 to 12 cycles. A single record per CDR3 protein comes from TCRdb applying MiXCR to the 5' RACE reads. Here the sample spans approximately 800,000 distinct CDR3 sequences, approximately 53% being singletons. A single count supports this clonotype. This CDR3 is 14 amino acids long. Germline V lookup: CDR1 DFQATT, CDR2 SNEGSKA (reference sequence). The chain recombines TRBV20-1 with TRBJ2-7, with 11 positions matching TRBD2. The DNA matches TRBJ2-4 better at its end, which makes the J call doubtful. Material: blood. The sequence came from a man aged 40-50 years in good health. In nucleotides, the CDR3 is TGCAGTGCTCCTACCCCTGGACTAGCGGGCATTCAGTACTTC. Its protein is CSAPTPGLAGIQYF.